Following are 7 T cell receptor beta chains from one sample sequenced in a study of response to subunit inactivated influenza vaccine. Via MiXCR, TCRdb re-called the RT-PCR reads, giving one row per CDR3 protein. The sample contains roughly 700,000 distinct CDR3 sequences, 15% to 19% of which appear only once. Sequenced here: PBMCs from blood, sampled approximately 13 days after vaccination. The receptors stem from a man aged 50 to 59 who received an inactivated influenza vaccine.

This clonotype was counted ten times or more. The chain has TRBV12-3 or TRBV12-4 and TRBJ1-5, with D possibly TRBD1 on 6 matching bases. Trimming removed 11 bases from V and 6 bases from J, with 17 bases in between. The CDR3 is 13 amino acids. The chain's CDR3 is CADSTGNGQPQHF. The CDR3 DNA sequence: TGTGCCGATAGCACAGGGAATGGTCAGCCCCAGCATTTT.

This clonotype has only a few counts. This chain connects TRBV27 to TRBJ2-3; 8 bases are a match to TRBD2. Trimming removed 4 bases from V and 0 bases from J; junction bases left unmatched: 3. The CDR3 extends over 15 amino acids. CDR1 is MNHEY, CDR2 SMNVEV, per germline (reference sequence). This CDR3 is CASSSGGPSTDTQYF. DNA for the CDR3: TGTGCCAGCAGTTCGGGGGGGCCGAGCACAGATACGCAGTATTTT.

This clonotype appeared a few times. V gene TRBV7-6 combines with J gene TRBJ2-3; TRBD2 is a possible D gene (5 bases). The CDR3 spans 15 residues. The germline V and J ends were trimmed by 1 base and 5 bases, with 13 bases remaining between them. The germline V gene has CDR1 SGHVS and CDR2 FNYEAQ. The CDR3 region is CASSLGESLQDTQYF. CDR3 DNA: TGTGCCAGCAGCTTAGGGGAGAGTTTGCAAGATACGCAGTATTTT.

This clonotype was counted between two and nine times. The chain links TRBV28 to TRBJ2-1; 7 bases fit TRBD1. Trimming cost V 5 bases and J 7 bases; bases outside gene matches: 8. The germline gives CDR1 MDHEN, CDR2 SYDVKM. CDR3 size: 14 residues. CDR3 region: CASSPVTGVNEQFF. Here the CDR3 DNA reads TGTGCCAGCAGTCCTGTTACAGGGGTGAATGAGCAGTTCTTC.

This chain connects TRBV5-1 to TRBJ1-1; 9 nucleotides line up with TRBD1. The germline V gene has CDR1 SGHRS and CDR2 YFSETQ. The J segment lost 4 bases and the V segment lost 0 bases, leaving 7 bases of the junction unmatched. The CDR3 is 16 residues long. CDR3 sequence reads: CASSLGLGQGFTEAFF. As DNA, the CDR3 is TGCGCCAGCAGCTTGGGATTAGGACAGGGGTTCACTGAAGCTTTCTTT.

In this sample, this clonotype turned up a few times. The chain recombines TRBV6-1 with TRBJ2-1; 10 bases align to TRBD1. Germline V CDR1 and CDR2: MNHNS, SASEGT. The CDR3 has 15 residues. V lost 6 bases to trimming and J lost 7 bases; unmatched junction nucleotides: 9. In DNA, the CDR3 is TGTGCCAGCAGCTCACCCGGGACAGGGGAGAATGAGCAGTTCTTC. It yields the protein CASSSPGTGENEQFF.

The chain uses TRBV6-1 and TRBJ2-2; D call uncertain. The V end lost 2 bases, the J end lost 6 bases, and 10 bases lay between the germline ends. Germline loops: CDR1 MNHNS, CDR2 SASEGT. This CDR3 spans 14 amino acids. The CDR3 region has the DNA TGTGCCAGCAGTGAAATAAACCTCTCCGGGGAGCTGTTTTTT. Protein sequence: CASSEINLSGELFF.